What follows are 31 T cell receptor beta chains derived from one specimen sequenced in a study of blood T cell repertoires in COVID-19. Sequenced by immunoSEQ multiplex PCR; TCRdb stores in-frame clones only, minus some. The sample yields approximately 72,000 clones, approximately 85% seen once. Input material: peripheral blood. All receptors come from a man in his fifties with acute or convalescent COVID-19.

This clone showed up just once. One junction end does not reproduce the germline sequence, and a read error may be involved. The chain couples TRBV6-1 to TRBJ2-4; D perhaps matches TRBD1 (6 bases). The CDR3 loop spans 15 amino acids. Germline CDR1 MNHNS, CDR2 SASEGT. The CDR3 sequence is CASIERPRGENIQYF. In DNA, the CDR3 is TGTGCCAGCATTGAAAGGCCCAGGGGTGAAAACATTCAGTACTTC.

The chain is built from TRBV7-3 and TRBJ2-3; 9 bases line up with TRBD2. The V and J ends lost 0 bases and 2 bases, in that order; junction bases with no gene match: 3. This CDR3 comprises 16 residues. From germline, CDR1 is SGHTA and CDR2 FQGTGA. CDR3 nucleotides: TGTGCCAGCAGCTTAACGGGACTAGCCACCACAGATACGCAGTATTTT. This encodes CASSLTGLATTDTQYF.

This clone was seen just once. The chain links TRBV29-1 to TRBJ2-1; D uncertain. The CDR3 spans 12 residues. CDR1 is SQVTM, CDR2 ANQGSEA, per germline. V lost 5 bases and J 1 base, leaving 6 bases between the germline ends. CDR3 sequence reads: CSVSESYNEQFF. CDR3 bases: TGCAGCGTTTCAGAATCCTACAATGAGCAGTTCTTC.

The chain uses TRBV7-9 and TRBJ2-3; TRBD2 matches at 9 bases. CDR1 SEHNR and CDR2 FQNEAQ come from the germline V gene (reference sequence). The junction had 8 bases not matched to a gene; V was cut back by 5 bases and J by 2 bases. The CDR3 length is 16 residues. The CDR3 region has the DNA TGTGCCAGCAGCGGTACTAGACTAGCGGACACAGATACGCAGTATTTT. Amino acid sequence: CASSGTRLADTDTQYF.

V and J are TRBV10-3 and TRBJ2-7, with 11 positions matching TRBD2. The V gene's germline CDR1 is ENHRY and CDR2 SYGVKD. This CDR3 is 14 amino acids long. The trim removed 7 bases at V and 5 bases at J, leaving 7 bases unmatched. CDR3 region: CAITAGLAGDEQYF. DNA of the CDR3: TGTGCCATCACCGCAGGACTAGCGGGCGACGAGCAGTACTTC.

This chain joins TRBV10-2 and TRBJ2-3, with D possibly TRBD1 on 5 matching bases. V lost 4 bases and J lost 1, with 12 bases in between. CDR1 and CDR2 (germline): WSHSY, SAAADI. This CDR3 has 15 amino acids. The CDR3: CASSARGYRTDTQYF. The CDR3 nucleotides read TGCGCCAGCAGTGCAAGGGGTTATCGCACAGATACGCAGTATTTT.

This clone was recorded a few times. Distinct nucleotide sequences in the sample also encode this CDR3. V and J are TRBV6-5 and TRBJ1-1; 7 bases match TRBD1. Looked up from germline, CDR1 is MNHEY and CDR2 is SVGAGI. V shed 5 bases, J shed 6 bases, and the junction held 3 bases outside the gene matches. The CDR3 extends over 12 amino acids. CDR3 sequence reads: CASSRQGSEAFF. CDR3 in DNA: TGTGCCAGCAGTAGACAGGGTTCTGAAGCTTTCTTT.

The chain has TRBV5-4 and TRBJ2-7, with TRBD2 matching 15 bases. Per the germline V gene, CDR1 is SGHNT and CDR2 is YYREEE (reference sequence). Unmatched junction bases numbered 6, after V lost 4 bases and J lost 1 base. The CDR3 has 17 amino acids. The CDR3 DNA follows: TGTGCCAGCAGCCCACGGACTAGCGGGGGGGCATCCTACGAGCAGTACTTC. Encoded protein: CASSPRTSGGASYEQYF.

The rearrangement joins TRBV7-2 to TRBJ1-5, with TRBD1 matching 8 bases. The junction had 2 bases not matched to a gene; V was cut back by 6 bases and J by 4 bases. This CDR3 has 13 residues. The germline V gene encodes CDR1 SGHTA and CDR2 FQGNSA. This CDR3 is CASSRQGNQPQHF. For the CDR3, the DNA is TGTGCCAGCAGTCGACAGGGGAATCAGCCCCAGCATTTT. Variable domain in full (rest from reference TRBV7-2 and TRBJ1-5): GAGVSQSPSNKVTEKGKDVELRCDPISGHTALYWYRQSLGQGLEFLIYFQGNSAPDKSGLPSDRFSAERTGGSVSTLTIQRTQQEDSAVYLCASSRQGNQPQHFGDGTRLSIL.

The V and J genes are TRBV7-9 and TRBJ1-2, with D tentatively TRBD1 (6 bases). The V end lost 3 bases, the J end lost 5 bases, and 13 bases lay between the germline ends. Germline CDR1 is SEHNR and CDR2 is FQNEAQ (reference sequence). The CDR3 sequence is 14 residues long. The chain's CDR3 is CASSFSGQIYGYTF. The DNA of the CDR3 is TGTGCCAGCAGCTTCAGCGGACAGATTTATGGCTACACCTTC.

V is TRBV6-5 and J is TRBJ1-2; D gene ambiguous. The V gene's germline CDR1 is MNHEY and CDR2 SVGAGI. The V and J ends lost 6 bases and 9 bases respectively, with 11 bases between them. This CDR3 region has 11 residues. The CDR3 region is CASSQSGSYTF. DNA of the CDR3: TGTGCCAGCAGCCAGTCGGGGAGCTACACCTTC.

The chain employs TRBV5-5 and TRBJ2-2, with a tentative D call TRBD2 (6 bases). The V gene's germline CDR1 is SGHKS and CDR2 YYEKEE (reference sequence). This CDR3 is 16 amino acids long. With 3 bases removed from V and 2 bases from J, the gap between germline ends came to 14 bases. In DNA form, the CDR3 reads TGTGCCAGCAGCTGGAACGGGGGACTTAACACCGGGGAGCTGTTTTTT. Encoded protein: CASSWNGGLNTGELFF.

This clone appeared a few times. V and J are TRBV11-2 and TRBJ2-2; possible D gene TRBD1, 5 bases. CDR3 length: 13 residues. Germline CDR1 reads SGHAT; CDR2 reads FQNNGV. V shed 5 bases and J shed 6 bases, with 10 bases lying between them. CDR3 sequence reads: CASSGTGPGELFF. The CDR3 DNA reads TGTGCCAGCAGCGGCACAGGTCCCGGGGAGCTGTTTTTT.

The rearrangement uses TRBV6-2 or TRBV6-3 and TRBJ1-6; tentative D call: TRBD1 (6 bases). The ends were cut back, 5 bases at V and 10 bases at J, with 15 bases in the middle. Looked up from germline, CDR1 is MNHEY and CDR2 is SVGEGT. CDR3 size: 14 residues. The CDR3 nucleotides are TGTGCCAGCAGTCAACAGGGTTGGGACTCACCCCTCCACTTT. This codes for CASSQQGWDSPLHF.

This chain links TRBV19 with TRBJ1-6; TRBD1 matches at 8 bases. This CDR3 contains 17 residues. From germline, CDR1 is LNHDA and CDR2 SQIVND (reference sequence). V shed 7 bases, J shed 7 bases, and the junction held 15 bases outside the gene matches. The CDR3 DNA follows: TGTGCCAGTACGCCGACAGGGGTAGCGTCCCGGAATTCACCCCTCCACTTT. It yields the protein CASTPTGVASRNSPLHF. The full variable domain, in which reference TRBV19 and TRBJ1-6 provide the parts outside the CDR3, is DGGITQSPKYLFRKEGQNVTLSCEQNLNHDAMYWYRQDPGQGLRLIYYSQIVNDFQKGDIAEGYSVSREKKESFPLTVTSAQKNPTAFYLCASTPTGVASRNSPLHFGNGTRLTVT.

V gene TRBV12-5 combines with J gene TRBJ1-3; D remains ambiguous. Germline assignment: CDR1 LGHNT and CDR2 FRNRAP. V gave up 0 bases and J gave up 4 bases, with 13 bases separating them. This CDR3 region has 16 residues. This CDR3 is CASGLVPEPRGNTIYF. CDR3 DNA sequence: TGTGCTAGTGGTTTGGTACCTGAGCCTAGGGGAAACACCATATATTTT.

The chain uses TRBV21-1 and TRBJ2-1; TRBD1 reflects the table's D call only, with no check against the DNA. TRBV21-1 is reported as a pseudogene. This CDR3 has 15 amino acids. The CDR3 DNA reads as TGTGCCAGCAGCAAAGAAAGGTCAGGGCCGGCTGAGCAGTTCTTC. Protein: CASSKERSGPAEQFF.

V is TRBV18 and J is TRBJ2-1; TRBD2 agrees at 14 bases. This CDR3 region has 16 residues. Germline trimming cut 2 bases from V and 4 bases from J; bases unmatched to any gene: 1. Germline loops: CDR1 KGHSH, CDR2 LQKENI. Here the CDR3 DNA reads TGTGCCAGCTCACCAAGGACTAGCGGGGGGTACAATGAGCAGTTCTTC. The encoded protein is CASSPRTSGGYNEQFF.

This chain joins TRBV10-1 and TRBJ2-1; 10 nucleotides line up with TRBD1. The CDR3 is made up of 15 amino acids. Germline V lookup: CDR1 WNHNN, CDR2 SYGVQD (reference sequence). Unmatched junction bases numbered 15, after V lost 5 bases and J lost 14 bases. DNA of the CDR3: TGCGCCAGCAGTCCGGGACAGGGGACCCTTCGCAGAGAGTTCTTC. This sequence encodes CASSPGQGTLRREFF.

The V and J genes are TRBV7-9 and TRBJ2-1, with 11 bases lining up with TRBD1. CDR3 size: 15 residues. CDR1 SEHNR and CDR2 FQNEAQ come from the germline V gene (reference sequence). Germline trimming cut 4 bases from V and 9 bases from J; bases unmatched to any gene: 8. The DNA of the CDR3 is TGTGCCAGCAGCTCCTCCGGGACAGGGGGAGGTGAGCAGTTCTTC. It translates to CASSSSGTGGGEQFF.

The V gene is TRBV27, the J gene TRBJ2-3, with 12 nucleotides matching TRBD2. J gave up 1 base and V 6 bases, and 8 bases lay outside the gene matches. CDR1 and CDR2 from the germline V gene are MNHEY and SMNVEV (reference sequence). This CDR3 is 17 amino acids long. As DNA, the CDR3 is TGTGCCAGCAGCTTGGGGACTAGCGGGTGGCGCACAGATACGCAGTATTTT. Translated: CASSLGTSGWRTDTQYF.

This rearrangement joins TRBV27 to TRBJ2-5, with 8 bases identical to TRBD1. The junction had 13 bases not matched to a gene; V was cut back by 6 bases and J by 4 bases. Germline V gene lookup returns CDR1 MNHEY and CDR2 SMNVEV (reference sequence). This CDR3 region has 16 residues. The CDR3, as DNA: TGTGCCAGCAGACAGACCCCGGGACAGGAGTCAGAGACCCAGTACTTC. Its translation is CASRQTPGQESETQYF.

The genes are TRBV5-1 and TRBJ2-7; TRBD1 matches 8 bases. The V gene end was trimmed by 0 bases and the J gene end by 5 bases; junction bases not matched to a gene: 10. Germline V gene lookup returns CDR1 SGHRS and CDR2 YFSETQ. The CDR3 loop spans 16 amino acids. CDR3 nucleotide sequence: TGCGCCAGCAGCTTGGCCGCCGGGACAGGTACTAACGAGCAGTACTTC. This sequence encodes CASSLAAGTGTNEQYF. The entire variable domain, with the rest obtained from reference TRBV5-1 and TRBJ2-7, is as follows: KAGVTQTPRYLIKTRGQQVTLSCSPISGHRSVSWYQQTPGQGLQFLFEYFSETQRNKGNFPGRFSGRQFSNSRSEMNVSTLELGDSALYLCASSLAAGTGTNEQYFGPGTRLTVT.

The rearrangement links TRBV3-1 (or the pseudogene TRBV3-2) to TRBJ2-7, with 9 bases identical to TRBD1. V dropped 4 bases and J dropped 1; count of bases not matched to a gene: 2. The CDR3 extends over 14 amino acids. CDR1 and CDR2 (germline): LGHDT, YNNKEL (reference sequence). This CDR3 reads CASSRTGVSYEQYF. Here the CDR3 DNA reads TGTGCCAGCAGCCGGACAGGGGTTTCCTACGAGCAGTACTTC.

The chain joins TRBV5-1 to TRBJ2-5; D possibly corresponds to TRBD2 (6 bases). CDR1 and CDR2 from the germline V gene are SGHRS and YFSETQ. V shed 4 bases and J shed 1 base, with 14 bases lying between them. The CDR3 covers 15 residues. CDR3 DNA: TGCGCCAGCAGCACCGGGGGTAGCGGCCAAGAGACCCAGTACTTC. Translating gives CASSTGGSGQETQYF.

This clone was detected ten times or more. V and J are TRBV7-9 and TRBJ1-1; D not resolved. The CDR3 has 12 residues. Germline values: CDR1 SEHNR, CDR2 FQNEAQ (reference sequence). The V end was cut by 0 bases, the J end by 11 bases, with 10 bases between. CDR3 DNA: TGTGCCAGCAGCTTAGCCCAATGGCCGGCTTTCTTT. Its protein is CASSLAQWPAFF.

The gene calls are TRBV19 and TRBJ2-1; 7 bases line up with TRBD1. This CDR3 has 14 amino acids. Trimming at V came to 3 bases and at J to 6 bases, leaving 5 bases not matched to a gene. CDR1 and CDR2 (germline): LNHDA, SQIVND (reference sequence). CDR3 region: CASSILGQVNEQFF. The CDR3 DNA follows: TGTGCCAGTAGTATCCTTGGACAGGTCAATGAGCAGTTCTTC. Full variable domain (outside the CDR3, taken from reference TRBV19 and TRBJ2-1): DGGITQSPKYLFRKEGQNVTLSCEQNLNHDAMYWYRQDPGQGLRLIYYSQIVNDFQKGDIAEGYSVSREKKESFPLTVTSAQKNPTAFYLCASSILGQVNEQFFGPGTRLTVL.

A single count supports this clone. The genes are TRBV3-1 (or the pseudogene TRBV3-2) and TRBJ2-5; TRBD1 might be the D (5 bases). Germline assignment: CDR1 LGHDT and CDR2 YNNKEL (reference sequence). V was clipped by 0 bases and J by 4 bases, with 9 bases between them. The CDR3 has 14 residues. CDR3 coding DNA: TGTGCCAGCAGCCAAGAAGGACACCGAGAGACCCAGTACTTC. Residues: CASSQEGHRETQYF.

The CDR3 coding sequence is TGTGCCAGCAGCAAAAGTTGGTGGGGGAGGGGTTTGTGTGAAAAACTGTTTTTT. Translation: CASSKSWWGRGLCEKLFF. The J gene is TRBJ1-4, the V gene TRBV21-1. TRBV21-1 is a pseudogene locus. The CDR3 sequence is 18 residues long.

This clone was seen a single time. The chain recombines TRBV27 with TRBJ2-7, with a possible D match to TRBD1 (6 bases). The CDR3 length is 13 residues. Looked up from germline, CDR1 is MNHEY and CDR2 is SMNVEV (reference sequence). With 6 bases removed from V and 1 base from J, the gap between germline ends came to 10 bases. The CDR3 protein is CASRAGVSYEQYF. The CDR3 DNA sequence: TGTGCCAGCAGGGCAGGGGTTTCCTACGAGCAGTACTTC.

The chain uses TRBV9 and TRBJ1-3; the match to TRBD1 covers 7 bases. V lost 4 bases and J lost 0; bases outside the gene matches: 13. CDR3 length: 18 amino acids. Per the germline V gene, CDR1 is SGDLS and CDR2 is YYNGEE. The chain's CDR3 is CASSTTGTAPTSGNTIYF. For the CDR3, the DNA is TGTGCCAGCAGCACCACCGGGACAGCTCCTACCTCTGGAAACACCATATATTTT.